The 4 T cell receptor beta chains below all came from one sample that was sequenced in a study of post-analysis software for immune sequencing data (dated by TCRdb to between 2014 and 2017). Broad study findings and their caveats: Patients showed significantly higher frequencies than controls for a handful of TRBV segments, among them TRBV5-6, TRBV5-1 and TRBV20-1.

These receptors have no known antigen. To prepare the library, PCR was applied. Sequencing instrument: Illumina HiSeq 2500. To reduce PCR and sequencing biases, unique molecular identifiers were incorporated into the TCR beta cDNA libraries. TCRdb's own reprocessing of the public reads used fastp at Q25 and MiXCR and kept productive beta chains. Every CDR3 protein is listed once, alongside the most common genes and DNA of its rows. This sample has hundreds of thousands of distinct CDR3 sequences in its table, and about 32% of those were observed once. 0.5% to 0.6% of the sample goes to the ten largest clones. Specimen: blood. Source of these receptors: a girl aged 10-17 years with multiple sclerosis.

V and J are TRBV27 and TRBJ2-7; the match to TRBD2 covers 13 bases. Germline CDR1 and CDR2: MNHEY and SMNVEV (reference sequence). CDR3 length: 16 residues. The V gene end was trimmed by 5 bases and the J gene end by 2 bases; junction bases not matched to a gene: 6. The CDR3 DNA reads as TGTGCCAGCAGTCTCGGACTAGCGGGAGTCCCCTACGAGCAGTACTTC. This encodes CASSLGLAGVPYEQYF.

This clonotype was seen more than once but under ten times. This chain connects TRBV13 to TRBJ1-2; weak D call: TRBD1 (6 bases). Trimming left V 8 bases short and J 8 bases short, with 15 bases between. The CDR3 totals 12 residues. Germline CDR1 and CDR2: PRHDT and FYEKMQ (reference sequence). This chain's CDR3 is CASHGTREGYTF. The CDR3 region has the DNA TGTGCCAGCCACGGGACACGGGAGGGCTACACCTTC.

The chain recombines TRBV11-1 with TRBJ1-1, with 8 bases aligning to TRBD1. Germline trimming cut 5 bases from V and 5 bases from J; bases unmatched to any gene: 10. Looked up from germline, CDR1 is SGHAT and CDR2 is FQDESV (reference sequence). The CDR3 has 15 amino acids. The chain's CDR3 is CASSPRTGSGTEAFF. The CDR3 DNA reads TGTGCCAGCAGCCCTCGGACAGGGAGTGGAACTGAAGCTTTCTTT. Based on the CDR3 plus reference TRBV11-1 and TRBJ1-1, the full variable domain is EAEVAQSPRYKITEKSQAVAFWCDPISGHATLYWYRQILGQGPELLVQFQDESVVDDSQLPKDRFSAERLKGVDSTLKIQPAELGDSAMYLCASSPRTGSGTEAFFGQGTRLTVV.

The V call is TRBV20-1, the J call TRBJ1-5; possibly TRBD1 for D (5 bases). The V and J ends lost 5 bases and 6 bases respectively, with 20 bases between them. Germline loops: CDR1 DFQATT, CDR2 SNEGSKA (reference sequence). The CDR3 consists of 15 residues. CDR3 sequence: CSAPRRDLPFQPQHF. The CDR3 bases are TGCAGTGCTCCACGCCGGGACCTGCCGTTTCAGCCCCAGCATTTT.